This T cell receptor (beta chain) came from a study of blood T cell repertoires in COVID-19. This CDR3 is 14 amino acids long. Trimming removed 7 bases at V and 7 bases at J, with 14 bases between. Per germline, CDR1 LNHDA and CDR2 SQIVND (reference sequence). Clones were read by immunoSEQ multiplex PCR, and TCRdb kept only the in-frame ones, dropping some. Of roughly 190,000 clones detected, about 93% appear once; the ten largest clones hold about 0.54%. The sequenced material came from peripheral blood. The receptor was isolated from a man aged 50-60 years with acute or convalescent COVID-19. This rearrangement joins TRBV19 to TRBJ1-6, with unresolved D. This CDR3 is CASNPWGENSPLHF. As DNA, the CDR3 is TGTGCCAGTAACCCCTGGGGAGAAAATTCACCCCTCCACTTT.